The clone carrying this T cell receptor beta chain has at least ten counts. What it binds is unknown. The source of the sample is a study of T cells in Graves' hyperthyroidism and ophthalmopathy. Study-level findings and limits: Separation of ophthalmopathy from stable hyperthyroidism was achieved by a 13 V-J model. Blood also carried most thyroid clonotypes expanded above 0.001.

Amplification yielded TCR beta CDR3 regions, with RNA transcripts as the source. Using the HTBI primer set, a first-round RT-PCR was run on the TCR CDR3. TCRdb ran MiXCR on the multiplex PCR reads and lists one entry per CDR3 protein. The sample shows roughly 720,000 distinct CDR3 sequences, approximately 15% of them seen only once. Among the patients, aged 18 to 65, hyperthyroidism was newly diagnosed and had lasted under 2 months. Uncontrolled infections, other autoimmune diseases, pregnancy or lactation led to exclusion of patients. The V and J ends lost 4 bases and 0 bases respectively, with 4 bases between them. The CDR3 consists of 11 residues. Per germline, CDR1 SQVTM and CDR2 ANQGSEA.

J is TRBJ2-7 and V is TRBV29-1; D gene unclear. Sequencing was performed on blood. The TCR originated in a middle-aged man with Graves' hyperthyroidism. CDR3 in amino acids: CSVGSSYEQYF. CDR3 nucleotide sequence: TGCAGCGTTGGATCCTCCTACGAGCAGTACTTC.